A selection of T cell receptor beta chains follows, all from one sample in a study of technical replicates of blood from several donors. Here immunoSEQ multiplex PCR was the method, and the copy in TCRdb shows in-frame clones only, minus some. The sample shows roughly 93,000 clones, about 95% of them seen only once. Sample: T cells isolated from PBMCs. Receptors originate from a human donor in good health. The CDR3 runs from the conserved cysteine through the conserved F or W. D genes are given only for firm matches. Some rows have no size entry. The others give once, few or many, or a class for an expanded clone.

V: TRBV5-6
length: 15
size: once
D: .
J: TRBJ1-5
CDR3: CASSLGAGPNQPQHF
DNA: TGTGCCAGCAGCTTGGGGGCAGGGCCCAATCAGCCCCAGCATTTT

V: TRBV14
length: 16
size: .
D: TRBD1
J: TRBJ2-7
CDR3: CASSLDPGQGDLLQYF
DNA: TGTGCCAGCAGTCTAGATCCGGGACAGGGGGACTTATTGCAGTACTTC

V: TRBV19
length: 16
size: .
D: TRBD2
J: TRBJ2-7
CDR3: CASSWKRTSGRGEQYF
DNA: TGTGCCAGTAGTTGGAAGAGGACTAGCGGGAGAGGCGAGCAGTACTTC

V: TRBV11-2
length: 18
size: .
D: .
J: TRBJ2-1
CDR3: CASSLGRPDKSSYNEQFF
DNA: TGTGCCAGCAGCTTAGGAAGGCCAGACAAAAGCTCCTACAATGAGCAGTTCTTC

V: TRBV5-6
length: 14
size: .
D: TRBD2
J: TRBJ2-7
CDR3: CASSSLAGVGEQYF
DNA: TGTGCCAGCAGCTCCTTAGCGGGTGTTGGGGAGCAGTACTTC

V: TRBV2
length: 17
size: .
D: TRBD2
J: TRBJ2-2
CDR3: CASSESAGLGDTGELFF
DNA: TGTGCCAGCAGTGAAAGTGCGGGACTAGGTGACACCGGGGAGCTGTTTTTT

V: TRBV28
length: 16
size: .
D: TRBD2
J: TRBJ2-1
CDR3: CASSLEILAGDNEQFF
DNA: TGTGCCAGCAGTTTGGAGATCCTAGCGGGGGACAATGAGCAGTTCTTC

V: TRBV10-3
length: 17
size: .
D: .
J: TRBJ1-6
CDR3: CATQDIVTSTRNSPLHF
DNA: TGTGCCACCCAAGACATAGTAACAAGTACAAGGAATTCACCCCTCCACTTT

V: TRBV7-9
length: 16
size: .
D: TRBD1
J: TRBJ1-2
CDR3: CASSLGWDRRFYGYTF
DNA: TGTGCCAGCAGCTTAGGTTGGGACAGGCGATTCTATGGCTACACCTTC

V: TRBV27
length: 13
size: once
D: .
J: TRBJ2-2
CDR3: CASSGQNTGELFF
DNA: TGTGCCAGCAGTGGACAAAACACCGGGGAGCTGTTTTTT

V: TRBV11-3
length: 13
size: .
D: TRBD1
J: TRBJ1-2
CDR3: CASTGTGVHGYTF
DNA: TGTGCCAGCACCGGGACAGGGGTACATGGCTACACCTTC

V: TRBV6-5
length: 14
size: .
D: .
J: TRBJ2-7
CDR3: CASSYSLKFTEQYF
DNA: TGTGCCAGCAGTTACTCCCTAAAGTTCACCGAGCAGTACTTC

V: TRBV7-3
length: 14
size: .
D: .
J: TRBJ1-2
CDR3: CASSPSQAHYGYTF
DNA: TGTGCCAGCAGCCCGAGCCAAGCGCACTATGGCTACACCTTC

V: TRBV18
length: 13
size: .
D: .
J: TRBJ2-1
CDR3: CASSPPRGHEQFF
DNA: TGTGCCAGCTCACCACCGAGAGGCCATGAGCAGTTCTTC

V: TRBV7-7
length: 13
size: once
D: .
J: TRBJ1-6
CDR3: CASSLFLNSPLHF
DNA: TGTGCTAGCAGCTTATTCCTTAATTCACCCCTCCACTTT

V: TRBV5-1
length: 15
size: .
D: TRBD1
J: TRBJ2-1
CDR3: CASSLAGQGYNEQFF
DNA: TGCGCCAGCAGCTTGGCCGGACAGGGTTACAATGAGCAGTTCTTC

V: TRBV14
length: 16
size: .
D: .
J: TRBJ1-2
CDR3: CASSQGAWTANYGYTF
DNA: TGTGCCAGCAGCCAAGGGGCTTGGACAGCTAACTATGGCTACACCTTC

V: TRBV11-2
length: 16
size: .
D: .
J: TRBJ1-2
CDR3: CASSLALTGILNGYTF
DNA: TGTGCCAGCAGCTTAGCCCTCACCGGGATCCTAAATGGCTACACCTTC

V: TRBV5-4
length: 15
size: few
D: .
J: TRBJ1-1
CDR3: CASSPARGMNTEAFF
DNA: TGTGCCAGCAGCCCAGCCAGGGGAATGAACACTGAAGCTTTCTTT

V: TRBV7-9
length: 14
size: .
D: .
J: TRBJ1-4
CDR3: CASSLTGLNEKLFF
DNA: TGTGCCAGCAGTTTAACAGGTCTTAATGAAAAACTGTTTTTT

V: TRBV29-1
length: 14
size: .
D: .
J: TRBJ2-5
CDR3: CSVVGGARGETQYF
DNA: TGCAGCGTTGTTGGGGGGGCGCGGGGAGAGACCCAGTACTTC

V: TRBV12-5
length: 15
size: .
D: TRBD1
J: TRBJ2-3
CDR3: CASGLETGHGDTQYF
DNA: TGTGCTAGTGGTTTGGAGACAGGGCACGGAGATACGCAGTATTTT